Listed here are 28 T cell receptor beta chains from one sample, sequenced in a study of CD8+ T cells in alopecia areata. RNA, once extracted, was reverse transcribed into cDNA for use as the sequencing template. TCRdb's copy holds only in-frame clones and misses some; the assay was immunoSEQ multiplex PCR. The sample shows 90,000 to 150,000 clones, around 56% of them seen only once. Noted treatment: oral pan-JAK inhibitor, 5-10 mg twice daily. Sequences were derived from CD4+ T cells sorted from blood, sampled at week 4, from a patient treated with tofacitinib. These receptors were obtained from a human donor with alopecia areata.

This chain connects TRBV6-5 to TRBJ2-7; 7 bases are a match to TRBD2. The CDR3 runs 15 residues. Germline trimming cut 5 bases from V and 6 bases from J; bases unmatched to any gene: 13. Germline values: CDR1 MNHEY, CDR2 SVGAGI. Here the CDR3 reads CASSGGGSLSGEQYF. CDR3 sequence (DNA): TGTGCCAGCAGTGGGGGGGGGAGCTTGAGCGGCGAGCAGTACTTC.

The chain combines TRBV6-5 with TRBJ1-5, with 9 bases aligning to TRBD1. This CDR3 spans 15 amino acids. CDR1 and CDR2 from the germline V gene are MNHEY and SVGAGI. J was trimmed by 4 bases and V by 5 bases; bases with no gene match: 6. In DNA, the CDR3 is TGTGCCAGCAGTAGGGACAGGGACAGAAATCAGCCCCAGCATTTT. It is translated as CASSRDRDRNQPQHF.

The DNA for the CDR3 is TGTGCCAGCAGCCCGGGAGGTTATGGCTACACCTTC. Amino acids: CASSPGGYGYTF. J is TRBJ1-2 and V is TRBV6-5; no clear D. The CDR3 has 12 amino acids. Trimming removed 6 bases from V and 5 bases from J, with 10 bases in between. CDR1 is MNHEY and CDR2 is SVGAGI in the germline V gene.

The chain uses TRBV4-2 and TRBJ1-2; TRBD1 might be the D (6 bases). Germline V gene lookup returns CDR1 LGHNA and CDR2 YNFKEQ. Trimming took off 0 bases at V and 8 bases at J, with 16 bases between the two ends. This CDR3 has 15 residues. The CDR3 region has the DNA TGTGCCAGCAGCCAAGATTCGGGACAAAAGAACGGCTACACCTTC. This sequence encodes CASSQDSGQKNGYTF.

The chain joins TRBV4-1 to TRBJ2-3; D might be TRBD2 (6 bases). This CDR3 spans 16 amino acids. CDR1 MGHRA and CDR2 YSYEKL come from the germline V gene. Trimming took off 0 bases at V and 1 base at J, with 11 bases between the two ends. As DNA, the CDR3 is TGCGCCAGCAGCCAAGATTACGGCGGGGGCACAGATACGCAGTATTTT. Protein sequence: CASSQDYGGGTDTQYF.

This clone turned up a few times. The CDR3 DNA is TGTGCCAGCAGCTTAGGTGCCAAACAGGGGAGCGAGCAGTACTTC. It specifies CASSLGAKQGSEQYF. This rearrangement joins TRBV11-2 to TRBJ2-7, with 7 bases that match TRBD1. The CDR3 consists of 15 residues. Looked up from germline, CDR1 is SGHAT and CDR2 is FQNNGV. V was clipped by 1 base and J by 6 bases; unmatched bases: 9. Supplemented by reference TRBV11-2 and TRBJ2-7, the full variable domain reads EAGVAQSPRYKIIEKRQSVAFWCNPISGHATLYWYQQILGQGPKLLIQFQNNGVVDDSQLPKDRFSAERLKGVDSTLKIQPAKLEDSAVYLCASSLGAKQGSEQYFGPGTRLTVT.

This clone has just a few counts. This rearrangement joins TRBV7-8 to TRBJ2-7; D is uncertain. The V and J ends lost 4 bases and 3 bases respectively, with 10 bases between them. The CDR3 sequence is 13 residues long. Germline V lookup: CDR1 SGHVS, CDR2 FQNEAQ. CDR3 bases: TGTGCCAGCAGCTCGCAACCCCACTACGAGCAGTACTTC. This codes for CASSSQPHYEQYF. The variable domain in full, with the rest retrieved from reference TRBV7-8 and TRBJ2-7, is GAGVSQSPRYKVAKRGQDVALRCDPISGHVSLFWYQQALGQGPEFLTYFQNEAQLDKSGLPSDRFFAERPEGSVSTLKIQRTQQEDSAVYLCASSSQPHYEQYFGPGTRLTVT.

Only a few counts were recorded for this clone. This chain's CDR3 is CASSSGLLGQSEAFF. The CDR3 coding sequence is TGCGCCAGCAGCTCGGGATTGTTGGGGCAGTCTGAAGCTTTCTTT. The chain couples TRBV5-1 to TRBJ1-1; D may be TRBD1 (5 bases). Per germline, CDR1 SGHRS and CDR2 YFSETQ. Trimming removed 3 bases at V and 6 bases at J, with 18 bases between. The CDR3 runs 15 residues.

This clone has a handful of counts. The same CDR3 can be traced to other DNA sequences in this sample. This rearrangement joins TRBV18 to TRBJ1-1; D unclear. The CDR3 is made up of 12 amino acids. Germline loops: CDR1 KGHSH, CDR2 LQKENI. V was pared by 4 bases and J by 5 bases, with 8 bases between. The CDR3 DNA sequence: TGTGCCAGCTCACGTGAGGGAACTGAAGCTTTCTTT. Residues: CASSREGTEAFF.

The V gene is TRBV5-5, the J gene TRBJ1-5, with 7 bases identical to TRBD1. Looked up from germline, CDR1 is SGHKS and CDR2 is YYEKEE (reference sequence). V dropped 0 bases and J dropped 9; count of bases not matched to a gene: 6. This CDR3 contains 14 residues. The CDR3 sequence is CASSLGDSEGPQHF. Written as DNA, the CDR3 is TGTGCCAGCAGCTTGGGGGACAGCGAGGGGCCCCAGCATTTT.

This sequence joins TRBV29-1 and TRBJ2-1, with 13 bases lining up with TRBD2. In germline, CDR1 is SQVTM, CDR2 ANQGSEA. This CDR3 spans 13 amino acids. V lost 7 bases to trimming and J lost 5 bases; unmatched junction nucleotides: 2. The CDR3 nucleotides read TGCAGCGCCGGGACTAGCGGGAACAATGAGCAGTTCTTC. Protein sequence: CSAGTSGNNEQFF.

The chain couples TRBV9 to TRBJ2-7, with TRBD1 matching over 7 bases. This CDR3 comprises 15 residues. The V segment lost 0 bases and the J segment 2 bases; nucleotides outside the gene matches: 5. Looked up from germline, CDR1 is SGDLS and CDR2 is YYNGEE. DNA for the CDR3: TGTGCCAGCAGCGTAGCCCCCCAGGGGGCCTACGAGCAGTACTTC. It is translated as CASSVAPQGAYEQYF.

The genes are TRBV18 and TRBJ2-1; D uncertain. Trimming took off 5 bases at V and 6 bases at J, with 8 bases between the two ends. There are 12 residues in the CDR3. Germline-derived CDR1 and CDR2 are KGHSH and LQKENI. The CDR3 bases are TGTGCCAGCTCAACAAGCGTCAATGAGCAGTTCTTC. Translating gives CASSTSVNEQFF.

This chain links TRBV27 with TRBJ2-5; D unclear. The V and J ends lost 3 bases and 0 bases respectively, with 8 bases between them. Germline-derived CDR1 and CDR2 are MNHEY and SMNVEV (reference sequence). The CDR3 contains 14 residues. CDR3 bases: TGTGCCAGCAGTTTTTTGGGGTACCAAGAGACCCAGTACTTC. Translating it yields CASSFLGYQETQYF.

Only a few counts were recorded for this clone. This chain uses TRBV18 with TRBJ1-2, with D tentatively TRBD1 (5 bases). Germline-derived CDR1 and CDR2 are KGHSH and LQKENI. Trimming removed 2 bases from V and 2 bases from J, with 9 bases in between. This CDR3 comprises 14 residues. CDR3 amino acids: CASSPVGRNYGYTF. Here the CDR3 DNA reads TGTGCCAGCTCACCAGTGGGACGGAACTATGGCTACACCTTC.

The chain recombines TRBV5-1 with TRBJ2-4, with 8 bases that match TRBD1. Unmatched junction bases numbered 9, after V lost 4 bases and J lost 6 bases. This CDR3 has 15 amino acids. Germline CDR1 and CDR2: SGHRS and YFSETQ. Here the CDR3 reads CASSAGQGSGNIQYF. CDR3 DNA sequence: TGCGCCAGCAGCGCCGGACAGGGATCGGGAAACATTCAGTACTTC.

This clone was recorded only once. The genes are TRBV30 and TRBJ1-5; D is perhaps TRBD1 (5 bases). CDR3 length: 13 residues. V was shortened by 2 bases and J by 10 bases, with 15 bases between the two germline ends. Germline V gene data show CDR1 as GTSNPN and CDR2 as SVGIG (reference sequence). CDR3 protein: CAWSKGATSPQHF. CDR3 DNA sequence: TGTGCCTGGAGTAAAGGGGCCACCTCCCCCCAGCATTTT.

The J gene is TRBJ1-4, the V gene TRBV7-2; a possible D gene is TRBD1 (6 bases). CDR1 and CDR2 from the germline V gene are SGHTA and FQGNSA. V lost 6 bases and J 7 bases, leaving 15 bases between the germline ends. The CDR3 consists of 14 residues. Written as DNA, the CDR3 is TGTGCCAGCAGTGTATGGGGGCGCAGTGAAAAACTGTTTTTT. This sequence encodes CASSVWGRSEKLFF.

The CDR3 is CASSWGGPNEQFF. In DNA form, the CDR3 reads TGTGCCAGTAGCTGGGGGGGCCCGAATGAGCAGTTCTTC. This sequence joins TRBV19 and TRBJ2-1, with a weak D call TRBD2 (7 bases). The CDR3 is made up of 13 amino acids. Germline loops: CDR1 LNHDA, CDR2 SQIVND (reference sequence). V was trimmed by 6 bases and J by 7 bases, leaving 13 bases between them.

The chain uses TRBV29-1 and TRBJ2-4; D is uncertain. Trimming shortened V by 7 bases and J by 8 bases, and 21 bases separated the two germline ends. This CDR3 spans 14 amino acids. CDR1 is SQVTM and CDR2 is ANQGSEA in the germline V gene. CDR3 sequence (DNA): TGCAGCGCTGGACCGGGTCCCCCGGTGGACATTCAGTACTTC. Translation gives CSAGPGPPVDIQYF.

Only a few counts were recorded for this clone. The V gene is TRBV19, the J gene TRBJ1-5; tentatively, D is TRBD1 (6 bases). CDR1 LNHDA and CDR2 SQIVND come from the germline V gene (reference sequence). Trimming removed 1 base from V and 9 bases from J, with 19 bases in between. The CDR3 extends over 16 amino acids. CDR3 in DNA: TGTGCCAGTAGTATAGCCACCAGACAGGCCAAAGCGCCCCAGCATTTT. Translating gives CASSIATRQAKAPQHF.

The chain employs TRBV5-6 and TRBJ2-7, with a tentative D call TRBD2 (5 bases). CDR1 and CDR2 from the germline V gene are SGHDT and YYEEEE. The CDR3 contains 12 residues. Trimming removed 4 bases from V and 3 bases from J, with 8 bases in between. The CDR3 nucleotides are TGTGCCAGCAGCGCACGGGGCTACGAGCAGTACTTC. Translation gives CASSARGYEQYF.

This clone has just a few counts. This chain joins TRBV6-5 and TRBJ2-7; D gene uncertain. V lost 5 bases and J 4 bases, leaving 9 bases between the germline ends. Germline CDR1 reads MNHEY; CDR2 reads SVGAGI. There are 12 residues in the CDR3. The CDR3 coding sequence is TGTGCCAGCAGTGATGAGAGATACGAGCAGTACTTC. Amino acid sequence: CASSDERYEQYF.

The rearrangement joins TRBV6-5 to TRBJ1-6; D is unresolved. There are 16 residues in the CDR3. Germline V gives CDR1 MNHEY, CDR2 SVGAGI. V lost 0 bases and J 8 bases, leaving 14 bases between the germline ends. The CDR3 region is CASSYSNVGIDSPLHF. The DNA of the CDR3 is TGTGCCAGCAGTTACTCGAATGTAGGTATCGATTCACCCCTCCACTTT.

V gene TRBV30 combines with J gene TRBJ2-7; no firm D call. The CDR3 loop spans 13 amino acids. CDR1 and CDR2 from the germline V gene are GTSNPN and SVGIG (reference sequence). Trimming pared 7 bases from V and 4 bases from J, leaving 17 bases between. In nucleotides, the CDR3 is TGTGCCTTAGGAGAGAATACGCCTTACGAGCAGTACTTC. It is translated as CALGENTPYEQYF. The variable domain in full, completed from reference TRBV30 and TRBJ2-7, reads SQTIHQWPATLVQPVGSPLSLECTVEGTSNPNLYWYRQAAGRGLQLLFYSVGIGQISSEVPQNLSASRPQDRQFILSSKKLLLSDSGFYLCALGENTPYEQYFGPGTRLTVT.

The chain employs TRBV2 and TRBJ2-7; 11 bases are shared with TRBD1. Germline V gene data show CDR1 as SNHLY and CDR2 as FYNNEI. Trimming removed 7 bases from V and 5 bases from J; junction bases left unmatched: 7. The CDR3 is made up of 14 amino acids. The CDR3 loop reads CASTGTGGNHEQYF. CDR3 bases: TGTGCCAGCACCGGGACAGGGGGAAATCACGAGCAGTACTTC.

This chain connects TRBV30 to TRBJ1-4; TRBD1 might be the D (5 bases). V was cut by 2 bases and J by 8 bases, with 6 bases left in between. The CDR3 extends over 11 amino acids. In germline, CDR1 is GTSNPN, CDR2 SVGIG (reference sequence). The CDR3 is CAWSRDEKLFF. The CDR3 region has the DNA TGTGCCTGGAGTCGGGACGAAAAACTGTTTTTT. Variable domain in full (rest from reference TRBV30 and TRBJ1-4): SQTIHQWPATLVQPVGSPLSLECTVEGTSNPNLYWYRQAAGRGLQLLFYSVGIGQISSEVPQNLSASRPQDRQFILSSKKLLLSDSGFYLCAWSRDEKLFFGSGTQLSVL.

This chain links TRBV5-1 with TRBJ2-6, with TRBD2 as a possible D gene (5 bases). The CDR3 contains 17 residues. Trimming cost V 0 bases and J 1 base, with 11 bases left between them. The germline V gene encodes CDR1 SGHRS and CDR2 YFSETQ. CDR3: CASSLAPGISGANVLTF. The DNA of the CDR3 is TGCGCCAGCAGCTTGGCCCCGGGAATATCTGGGGCCAACGTCCTGACTTTC.